One sample yielded the 14 T cell receptor beta chains listed below, sequenced in a study of T cell responses to AZD1222 COVID-19 vaccine. The assay was immunoSEQ multiplex PCR, and TCRdb's table has in-frame clones only and misses some. The sample lists approximately 70,000 clones, roughly 88% occurring once. The sample was peripheral blood, taken on day 0 of AZD1222 vaccination. All receptors derive from an adult in good health.

CDR3 bases: TGTGCCACCAGCAGAGAAGGACACCTGAACACTGAAGCTTTCTTT. Translated: CATSREGHLNTEAFF. This chain joins TRBV15 and TRBJ1-1; possible D gene TRBD1, 5 bases. Germline V gene lookup returns CDR1 LNHNV and CDR2 YYDKDF (reference sequence). There are 15 residues in the CDR3. Trimming removed 0 bases at V and 0 bases at J, with 8 bases between.

The rearrangement links TRBV7-9 to TRBJ1-1; D possibly corresponds to TRBD1 (5 bases). Per germline, CDR1 SEHNR and CDR2 FQNEAQ (reference sequence). V lost 4 bases to trimming and J lost 10 bases, with 16 bases between them. CDR3 length: 13 residues. CDR3: CASSSGTVNGAFF. CDR3 coding DNA: TGTGCCAGCAGCTCCGGGACCGTGAACGGAGCTTTCTTT.

The rearrangement links TRBV4-1 to TRBJ1-6; tentatively, D is TRBD1 (5 bases). The V gene's germline CDR1 is MGHRA and CDR2 YSYEKL. Trimming removed 1 base at V and 2 bases at J, with 18 bases between. This CDR3 has 19 residues. The CDR3 DNA is TGCGCCAGCAGCCAAGGGCGGGACGGATTATCGGCCTATAATTCACCCCTCCACTTT. Encoded protein: CASSQGRDGLSAYNSPLHF.

Written as DNA, the CDR3 is TGCAGCGTCCGGACAGGGTTGCCAGATACGCAGTATTTT. This encodes CSVRTGLPDTQYF. The V call is TRBV29-1, the J call TRBJ2-3; TRBD1 matches 8 bases. The ends lost 6 bases at V and 4 bases at J; junction bases unmatched: 6. Germline V gene lookup returns CDR1 SQVTM and CDR2 ANQGSEA. The CDR3 loop spans 13 amino acids.

This clone came up once. This rearrangement joins TRBV6-5 to TRBJ2-5, with a weak D call TRBD1 (6 bases). Trimming removed 6 bases at V and 2 bases at J, with 10 bases between. This CDR3 contains 13 residues. From germline, CDR1 is MNHEY and CDR2 SVGAGI. Here the CDR3 reads CASSSGQQETQYF. CDR3 DNA sequence: TGTGCCAGCAGCTCCGGACAGCAAGAGACCCAGTACTTC.

The count of this clone is one. CDR3 sequence (DNA): TGCGCCAGCAGCCACCTGACCGGGACAGGTTATGGAGCTTTCTTT. The encoded protein is CASSHLTGTGYGAFF. The chain has TRBV4-1 and TRBJ1-1; 8 positions agree with TRBD1. Germline CDR1 MGHRA, CDR2 YSYEKL. The CDR3 covers 15 residues. V shed 3 bases and J 10 bases; nucleotides not matched to a gene: 13.

This clone occurred a few times. This chain uses TRBV3-1 (or the pseudogene TRBV3-2) with TRBJ2-1; D ambiguous. The CDR3 covers 16 residues. CDR1 is LGHDT and CDR2 is YNNKEL in the germline V gene (reference sequence). V shed 0 bases and J shed 3 bases, with 12 bases lying between them. The CDR3 protein is CASSQESLRYYNEQFF. Here the CDR3 DNA reads TGTGCCAGCAGCCAAGAAAGTCTGAGGTACTACAATGAGCAGTTCTTC.

This chain joins TRBV6-2 or TRBV6-3 and TRBJ2-7; the D is unclear. With 2 bases removed from V and 12 bases from J, the gap between germline ends came to 14 bases. Germline V gives CDR1 MNHEY, CDR2 SVGEGT. The CDR3 loop spans 12 amino acids. In nucleotides, the CDR3 is TGTGCCAGCAGTTACGATTTAGGAGTTCGGTACTTC. Protein: CASSYDLGVRYF.

In DNA, the CDR3 is TGTGCCATCAGGCCGGGGACAGCCAACTATGGCTACACCTTC. It encodes CAIRPGTANYGYTF. The chain joins TRBV10-3 to TRBJ1-2; the match to TRBD1 covers 7 bases. V lost 6 bases and J lost 2; bases outside the gene matches: 6. CDR1 is ENHRY, CDR2 SYGVKD, per germline. The length of the CDR3 is 14 residues.

The table lists this clone with a count of one. V is TRBV5-6 and J is TRBJ2-2; tentatively, D is TRBD1 (5 bases). Germline CDR1 is SGHDT and CDR2 is YYEEEE. The CDR3 sequence is 13 residues long. Trimming shortened V by 0 bases and J by 6 bases, and 6 bases separated the two germline ends. CDR3 DNA sequence: TGTGCCAGCAGCTTGGCAGGGCCCGGGGAGCTGTTTTTT. Translating gives CASSLAGPGELFF.

This clone occurred a few times. The chain joins TRBV6-5 to TRBJ2-5; D is unclear. V was trimmed by 6 bases and J by 3 bases, leaving 11 bases between them. Germline V gene sequence: CDR1 MNHEY, CDR2 SVGAGI. This CDR3 has 13 amino acids. CDR3 sequence: CASSRLSEETQYF. The CDR3 nucleotides are TGTGCCAGCAGCCGCCTCTCCGAAGAGACCCAGTACTTC.

This chain uses TRBV7-3 with TRBJ2-1; D is undetermined. The CDR3 is 13 residues long. The ends were cut back, 5 bases at V and 5 bases at J, with 10 bases in the middle. Germline CDR1 SGHTA, CDR2 FQGTGA. The CDR3 region has the DNA TGTGCCAGCAGCAGTGGACCAAACAATGAGCAGTTCTTC. Amino acids: CASSSGPNNEQFF.

This sequence joins TRBV29-1 and TRBJ1-1, with D perhaps matching TRBD1 (5 bases). Per germline, CDR1 SQVTM and CDR2 ANQGSEA. The ends were cut back, 4 bases at V and 3 bases at J, with 12 bases in the middle. The CDR3 has 13 residues. The CDR3 loop reads CSVAGGRDTEAFF. CDR3 coding DNA: TGCAGCGTTGCCGGGGGAAGGGACACTGAAGCTTTCTTT.

This clone was recorded only once. V and J are TRBV5-5 and TRBJ2-7; D is unclear. V dropped 1 base and J dropped 3 bases, with 5 bases sitting between them. The CDR3 is 12 residues long. Germline V gives CDR1 SGHKS, CDR2 YYEKEE (reference sequence). The CDR3 DNA follows: TGTGCCAGCAGCTTGCTAGACTACGAGCAGTACTTC. This sequence encodes CASSLLDYEQYF.